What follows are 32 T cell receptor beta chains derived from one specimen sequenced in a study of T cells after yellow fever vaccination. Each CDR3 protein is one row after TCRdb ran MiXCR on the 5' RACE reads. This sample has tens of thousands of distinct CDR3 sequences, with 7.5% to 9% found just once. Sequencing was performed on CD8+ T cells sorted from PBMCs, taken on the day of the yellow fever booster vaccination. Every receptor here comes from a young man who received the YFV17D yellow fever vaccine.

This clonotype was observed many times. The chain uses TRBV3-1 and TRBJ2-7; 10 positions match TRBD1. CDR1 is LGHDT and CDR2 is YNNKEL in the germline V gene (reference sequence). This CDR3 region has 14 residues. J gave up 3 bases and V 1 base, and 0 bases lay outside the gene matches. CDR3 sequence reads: CASSQGTGGYEQYF. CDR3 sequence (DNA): TGTGCCAGCAGCCAAGGGACAGGGGGCTACGAGCAGTACTTC.

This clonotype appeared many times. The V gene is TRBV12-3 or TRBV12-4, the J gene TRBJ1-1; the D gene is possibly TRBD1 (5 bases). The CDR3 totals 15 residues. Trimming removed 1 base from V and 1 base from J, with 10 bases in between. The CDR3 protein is CASSLEGRANTEAFF. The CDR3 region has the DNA TGTGCCAGCAGTTTAGAGGGCAGGGCGAACACTGAAGCTTTCTTT.

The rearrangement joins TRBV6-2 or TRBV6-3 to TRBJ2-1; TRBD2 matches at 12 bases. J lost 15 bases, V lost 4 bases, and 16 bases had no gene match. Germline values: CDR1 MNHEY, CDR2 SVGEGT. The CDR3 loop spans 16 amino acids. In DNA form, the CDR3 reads TGTGCCAGCAGTTTAAAGACCGGGACTAGCGGGTTCGTGACGTTCTTC. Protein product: CASSLKTGTSGFVTFF.

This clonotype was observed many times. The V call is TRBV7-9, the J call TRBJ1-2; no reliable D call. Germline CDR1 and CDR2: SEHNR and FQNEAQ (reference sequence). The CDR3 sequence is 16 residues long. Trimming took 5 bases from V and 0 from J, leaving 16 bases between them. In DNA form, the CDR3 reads TGTGCCAGCAGCCCCCCCTTCGTAGCCGCTAACTATGGCTACACCTTC. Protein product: CASSPPFVAANYGYTF.

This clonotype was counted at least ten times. The CDR3 here is CASRPLTGTRKYNEQFF. The CDR3 nucleotides are TGTGCCAGCAGACCATTAACCGGGACTAGAAAGTACAATGAGCAGTTCTTC. This chain connects TRBV2 to TRBJ2-1, with TRBD2 matching 8 bases. Germline V gene data show CDR1 as SNHLY and CDR2 as FYNNEI. This CDR3 is built from 17 residues. J was trimmed by 4 bases and V by 6 bases; bases with no gene match: 14.

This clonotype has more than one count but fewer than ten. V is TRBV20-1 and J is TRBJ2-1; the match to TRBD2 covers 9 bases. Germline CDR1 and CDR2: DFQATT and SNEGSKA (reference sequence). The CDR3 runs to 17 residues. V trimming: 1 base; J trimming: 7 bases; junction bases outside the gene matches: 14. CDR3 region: CSARGLAAGGPGNEQFF. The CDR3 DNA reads TGCAGTGCTAGAGGTCTGGCGGCGGGAGGGCCGGGGAATGAGCAGTTCTTC.

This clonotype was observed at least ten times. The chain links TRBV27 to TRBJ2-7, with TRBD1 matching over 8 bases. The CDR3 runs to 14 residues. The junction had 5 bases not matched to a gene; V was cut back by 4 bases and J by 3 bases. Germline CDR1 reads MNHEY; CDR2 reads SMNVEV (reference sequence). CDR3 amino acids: CASSSWDRIYEQYF. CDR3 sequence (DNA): TGTGCCAGCAGTTCCTGGGACAGGATCTACGAGCAGTACTTC.

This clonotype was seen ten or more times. CDR3 protein: CASSIGVLNIQYF. CDR3 DNA sequence: TGTGCCAGCAGCATAGGGGTTTTGAACATTCAGTACTTC. The chain has TRBV7-9 and TRBJ2-4, with D maybe TRBD1 (5 bases). V was trimmed by 5 bases and J by 7 bases, leaving 12 bases between them. Per the germline V gene, CDR1 is SEHNR and CDR2 is FQNEAQ (reference sequence). This CDR3 region has 13 residues.

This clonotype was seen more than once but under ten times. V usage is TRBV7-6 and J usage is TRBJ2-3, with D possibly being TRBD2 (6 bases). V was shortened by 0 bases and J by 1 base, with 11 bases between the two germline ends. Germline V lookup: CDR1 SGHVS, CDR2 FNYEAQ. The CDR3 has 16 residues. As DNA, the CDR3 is TGTGCCAGCAGCTTAGCTCCTAGCGACGGCACAGATACGCAGTATTTT. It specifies CASSLAPSDGTDTQYF.

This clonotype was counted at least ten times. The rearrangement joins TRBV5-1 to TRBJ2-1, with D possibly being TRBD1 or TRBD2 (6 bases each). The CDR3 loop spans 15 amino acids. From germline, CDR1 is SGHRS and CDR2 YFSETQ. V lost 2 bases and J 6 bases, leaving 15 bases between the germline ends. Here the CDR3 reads CASSFRPGAPNEQFF. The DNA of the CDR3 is TGCGCCAGCAGCTTTCGGCCGGGGGCCCCCAATGAGCAGTTCTTC. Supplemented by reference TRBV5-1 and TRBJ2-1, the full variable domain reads KAGVTQTPRYLIKTRGQQVTLSCSPISGHRSVSWYQQTPGQGLQFLFEYFSETQRNKGNFPGRFSGRQFSNSRSEMNVSTLELGDSALYLCASSFRPGAPNEQFFGPGTRLTVL.

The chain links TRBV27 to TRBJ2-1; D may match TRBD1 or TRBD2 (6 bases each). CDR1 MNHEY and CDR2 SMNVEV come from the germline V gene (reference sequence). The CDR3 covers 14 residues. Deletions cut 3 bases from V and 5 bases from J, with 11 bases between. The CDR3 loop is CASSFGGLDNEQFF. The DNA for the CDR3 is TGTGCCAGCAGTTTTGGGGGGCTGGACAATGAGCAGTTCTTC.

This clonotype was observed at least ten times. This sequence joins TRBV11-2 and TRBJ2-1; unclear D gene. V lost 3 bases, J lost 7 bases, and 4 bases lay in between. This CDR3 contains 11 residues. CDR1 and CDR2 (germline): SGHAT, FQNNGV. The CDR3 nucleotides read TGTGCCAGCAGCTTGTCGAATGAGCAGTTCTTC. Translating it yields CASSLSNEQFF.

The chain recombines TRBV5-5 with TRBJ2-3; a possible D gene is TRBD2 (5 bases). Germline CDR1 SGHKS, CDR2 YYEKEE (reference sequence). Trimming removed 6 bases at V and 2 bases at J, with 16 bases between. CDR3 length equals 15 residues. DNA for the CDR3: TGTGCCAGCATCGCGGGTTGGCTAGCCACAGATACGCAGTATTTT. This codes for CASIAGWLATDTQYF. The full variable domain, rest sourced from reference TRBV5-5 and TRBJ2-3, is DAGVTQSPTHLIKTRGQQVTLRCSPISGHKSVSWYQQVLGQGPQFIFQYYEKEERGRGNFPDRFSARQFPNYSSELNVNALLLGDSALYLCASIAGWLATDTQYFGPGTRLTVL.

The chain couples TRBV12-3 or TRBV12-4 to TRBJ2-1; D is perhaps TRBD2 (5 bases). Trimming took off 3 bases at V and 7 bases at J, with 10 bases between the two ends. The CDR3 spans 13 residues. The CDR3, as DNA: TGTGCCAGCAGTTTGGGAGTAGGGAATGAGCAGTTCTTC. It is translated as CASSLGVGNEQFF.

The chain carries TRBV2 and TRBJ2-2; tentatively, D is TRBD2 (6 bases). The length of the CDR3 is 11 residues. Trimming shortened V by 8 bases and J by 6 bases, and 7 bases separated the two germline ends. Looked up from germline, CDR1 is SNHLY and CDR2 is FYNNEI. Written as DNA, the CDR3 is TGTGCCAGCGGGGAGGCCGGGGAGCTGTTTTTT. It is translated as CASGEAGELFF.

CDR3 region: CASSPPSGYPYEQYF. Here the CDR3 DNA reads TGTGCCAGCAGCCCCCCCTCCGGGTACCCCTACGAGCAGTACTTC. V and J are TRBV7-6 and TRBJ2-7; D remains ambiguous. Germline V gene sequence: CDR1 SGHVS, CDR2 FNYEAQ. The V gene lost 5 bases and the J gene lost 2 bases, with 16 bases spanning the gap. The CDR3 runs to 15 residues.

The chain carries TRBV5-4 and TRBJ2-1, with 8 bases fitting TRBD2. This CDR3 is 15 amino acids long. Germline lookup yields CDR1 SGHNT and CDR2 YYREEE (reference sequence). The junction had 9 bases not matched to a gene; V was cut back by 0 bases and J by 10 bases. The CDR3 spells CASSLDREGLGEQFF. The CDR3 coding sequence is TGTGCCAGCAGCTTGGACCGGGAGGGTCTGGGGGAGCAGTTCTTC. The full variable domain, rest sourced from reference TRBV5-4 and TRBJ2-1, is ETGVTQSPTHLIKTRGQQVTLRCSSQSGHNTVSWYQQALGQGPQFIFQYYREEENGRGNFPPRFSGLQFPNYSSELNVNALELDDSALYLCASSLDREGLGEQFFGPGTRLTVL.

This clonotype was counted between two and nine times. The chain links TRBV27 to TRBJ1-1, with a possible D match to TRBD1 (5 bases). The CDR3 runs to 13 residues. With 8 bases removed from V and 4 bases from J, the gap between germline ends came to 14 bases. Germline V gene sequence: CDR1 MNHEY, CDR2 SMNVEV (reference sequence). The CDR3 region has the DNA TGTGCCAGCGGGTTGGGGCGGGCCACTGAAGCTTTCTTT. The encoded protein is CASGLGRATEAFF.

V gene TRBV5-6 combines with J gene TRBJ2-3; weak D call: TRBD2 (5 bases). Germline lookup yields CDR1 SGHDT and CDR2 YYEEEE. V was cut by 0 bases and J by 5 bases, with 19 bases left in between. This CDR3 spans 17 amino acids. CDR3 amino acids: CASSLAFKGADGDTQYF. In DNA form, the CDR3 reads TGTGCCAGCAGCTTGGCCTTTAAGGGAGCTGACGGAGATACGCAGTATTTT.

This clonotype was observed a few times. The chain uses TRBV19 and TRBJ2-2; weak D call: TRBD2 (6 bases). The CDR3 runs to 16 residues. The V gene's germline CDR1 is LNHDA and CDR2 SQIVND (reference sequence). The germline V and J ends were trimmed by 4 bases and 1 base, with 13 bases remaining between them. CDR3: CASSTLQGGNTGELFF. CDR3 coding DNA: TGTGCCAGTAGTACCCTCCAGGGAGGGAACACCGGGGAGCTGTTTTTT.

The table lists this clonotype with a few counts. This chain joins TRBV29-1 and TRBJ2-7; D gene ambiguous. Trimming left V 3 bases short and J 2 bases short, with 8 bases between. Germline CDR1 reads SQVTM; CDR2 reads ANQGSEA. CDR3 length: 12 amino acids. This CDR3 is CSVEGKTYEQYF. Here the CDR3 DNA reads TGCAGCGTTGAGGGGAAAACCTACGAGCAGTACTTC.

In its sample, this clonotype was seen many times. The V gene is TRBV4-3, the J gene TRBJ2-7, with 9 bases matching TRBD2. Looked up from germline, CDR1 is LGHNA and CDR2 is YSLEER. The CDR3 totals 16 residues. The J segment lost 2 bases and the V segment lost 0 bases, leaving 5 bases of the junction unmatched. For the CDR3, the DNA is TGCGCCAGCAGCCAAGATACAACTAGCGGGCCCTACGAGCAGTACTTC. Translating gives CASSQDTTSGPYEQYF.

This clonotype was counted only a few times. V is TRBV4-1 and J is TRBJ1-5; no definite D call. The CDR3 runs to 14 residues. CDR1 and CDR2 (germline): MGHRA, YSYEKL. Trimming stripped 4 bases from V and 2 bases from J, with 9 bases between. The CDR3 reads CASSLSIGNQPQHF. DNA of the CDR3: TGCGCCAGCAGCCTCTCCATCGGCAATCAGCCCCAGCATTTT.

CDR3 DNA sequence: TGCAGCGTTTTAGGGGAGACCGGGGAGCTGTTTTTT. It specifies CSVLGETGELFF. The rearrangement uses TRBV29-1 and TRBJ2-2; the D gene could be TRBD1 or TRBD2 (5 bases each). The V gene's germline CDR1 is SQVTM and CDR2 ANQGSEA. This CDR3 has 12 amino acids. The V end was cut by 5 bases, the J end by 5 bases, with 9 bases between.

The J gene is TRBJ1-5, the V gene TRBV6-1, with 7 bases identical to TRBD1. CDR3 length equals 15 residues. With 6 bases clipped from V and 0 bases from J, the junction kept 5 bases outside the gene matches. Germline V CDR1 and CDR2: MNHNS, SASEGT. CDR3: CASSPGQYSNQPQHF. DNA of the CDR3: TGTGCCAGCAGCCCGGGACAGTATAGCAATCAGCCCCAGCATTTT.

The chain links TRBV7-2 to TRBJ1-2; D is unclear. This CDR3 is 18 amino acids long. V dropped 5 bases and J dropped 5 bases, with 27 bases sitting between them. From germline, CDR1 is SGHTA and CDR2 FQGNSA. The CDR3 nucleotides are TGTGCCAGCAGCCTAAGCGGAACGGGCCGGATTACCCTTTATGGCTACACCTTC. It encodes CASSLSGTGRITLYGYTF.

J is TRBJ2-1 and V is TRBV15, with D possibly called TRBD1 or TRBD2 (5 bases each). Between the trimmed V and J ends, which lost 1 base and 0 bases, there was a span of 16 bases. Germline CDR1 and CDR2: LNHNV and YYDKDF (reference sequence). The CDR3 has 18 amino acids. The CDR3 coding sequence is TGTGCCACCAGCAGAGGGGGGTTCGGCGGTAGCTCCTACAATGAGCAGTTCTTC. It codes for CATSRGGFGGSSYNEQFF.

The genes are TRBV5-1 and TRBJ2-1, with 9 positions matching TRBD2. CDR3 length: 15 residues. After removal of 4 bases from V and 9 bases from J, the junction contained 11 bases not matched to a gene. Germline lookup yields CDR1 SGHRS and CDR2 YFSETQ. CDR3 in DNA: TGCGCCAGCAGCACCGCTCAGCGGGAGGAGGGTGAGCAGTTCTTC. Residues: CASSTAQREEGEQFF.

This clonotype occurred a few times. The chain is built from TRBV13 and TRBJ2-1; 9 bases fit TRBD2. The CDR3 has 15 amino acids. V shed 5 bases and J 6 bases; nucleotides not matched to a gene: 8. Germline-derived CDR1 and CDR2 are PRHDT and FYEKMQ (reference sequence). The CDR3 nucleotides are TGTGCCAGCAGCCTCTGGGGACTAGCTGTCAATGAGCAGTTCTTC. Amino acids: CASSLWGLAVNEQFF.

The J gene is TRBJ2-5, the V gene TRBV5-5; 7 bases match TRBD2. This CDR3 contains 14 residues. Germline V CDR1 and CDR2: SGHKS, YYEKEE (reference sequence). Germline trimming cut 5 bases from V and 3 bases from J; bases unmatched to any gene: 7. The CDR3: CASRPYGGKETQYF. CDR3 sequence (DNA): TGTGCCAGCAGACCGTACGGGGGGAAAGAGACCCAGTACTTC.

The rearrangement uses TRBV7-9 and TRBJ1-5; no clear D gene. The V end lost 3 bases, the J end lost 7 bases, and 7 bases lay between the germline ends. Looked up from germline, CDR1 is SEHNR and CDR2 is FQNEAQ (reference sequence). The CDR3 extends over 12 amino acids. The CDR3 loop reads CASSLLGQPQHF. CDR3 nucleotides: TGTGCCAGCAGCTTGTTGGGACAGCCCCAGCATTTT.

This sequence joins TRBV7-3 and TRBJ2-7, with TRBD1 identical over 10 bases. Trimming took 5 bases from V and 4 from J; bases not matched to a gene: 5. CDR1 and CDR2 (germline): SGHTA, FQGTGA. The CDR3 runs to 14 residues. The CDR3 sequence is CASSNRDRGYEQYF. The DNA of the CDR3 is TGTGCCAGCAGCAACCGGGACAGGGGTTACGAGCAGTACTTC.